Shown below are 7 T cell receptor beta chains from a single sample sequenced in a study of read filtering for tumor transcriptome and immune sequencing. From approximately 430 ng of RNA, a library with molecular barcoded alpha/delta and beta/gamma adaptors was made. MiXCR, applied by TCRdb to the reads, yields one record per CDR3 protein. The sample lists tens of thousands of distinct CDR3 sequences, approximately 18% occurring once. Material: a population of CD138-negative cells sorted from bone marrow. These receptors were obtained from a donor at least 40 years old with multiple myeloma.

In regard to this clonotype: Given a much more abundant clone one base away, this may be a read error. The chain is built from TRBV24-1 and TRBJ2-3; no reliable D call. CDR3 size: 15 residues. The germline V gene encodes CDR1 KGHDR and CDR2 SFDVKD. V was trimmed by 5 bases and J by 2 bases, leaving 13 bases between them. As DNA, the CDR3 is TGTGCCACCAGTGGGAGCGCCGGACCCACAGATACGCAGTATTTT. Its protein is CATSGSAGPTDTQYF.

This clonotype was seen at least ten times. The J gene is TRBJ2-2, the V gene TRBV2, with D perhaps matching TRBD1 (6 bases). CDR1 and CDR2 from the germline V gene are SNHLY and FYNNEI. Trimming shortened V by 6 bases and J by 6 bases, and 17 bases separated the two germline ends. The CDR3 covers 15 residues. The CDR3 region is CASRGTGIRSGELFF. The CDR3 bases are TGTGCCAGCAGGGGAACAGGGATTCGTTCCGGGGAGCTGTTTTTT.

This clonotype occurred a few times. The chain recombines TRBV29-1 with TRBJ2-2; D is uncertain. The V gene's germline CDR1 is SQVTM and CDR2 ANQGSEA. The CDR3 consists of 13 residues. Trimming cost V 6 bases and J 0 bases, with 8 bases left between them. The CDR3 region is CSVLSSNTGELFF. In DNA, the CDR3 is TGCAGCGTCTTGAGTTCGAACACCGGGGAGCTGTTTTTT.

This clonotype showed up many times. V and J are TRBV20-1 and TRBJ2-1; 7 nucleotides line up with TRBD1. J gave up 0 bases and V 5 bases, and 4 bases lay outside the gene matches. The CDR3 is 14 amino acids. The germline V gene has CDR1 DFQATT and CDR2 SNEGSKA (reference sequence). The CDR3: CSAPRDSSYNEQFF. The DNA for the CDR3 is TGCAGTGCTCCCCGGGACAGCTCCTACAATGAGCAGTTCTTC.

The chain carries TRBV28 and TRBJ1-1; D is undetermined. The CDR3 sequence is 11 residues long. Per germline, CDR1 MDHEN and CDR2 SYDVKM. V was clipped by 6 bases and J by 1 base, with 3 bases between them. CDR3 bases: TGTGCCAGCAGCGGGAACACTGAAGCTTTCTTT. Translating gives CASSGNTEAFF.

This clonotype was detected many times. V and J are TRBV10-3 and TRBJ2-1; D might be TRBD2 (6 bases). The CDR3 length is 16 residues. Trimming took off 2 bases at V and 7 bases at J, with 18 bases between the two ends. Germline V gene sequence: CDR1 ENHRY, CDR2 SYGVKD. CDR3 protein: CAISELLGGTGNEQFF. CDR3 nucleotide sequence: TGTGCCATCAGTGAGCTACTGGGCGGGACGGGGAATGAGCAGTTCTTC.

This clonotype was seen ten or more times. This sequence joins TRBV5-1 and TRBJ1-1; D unresolved. The CDR3 consists of 12 residues. Germline assignment: CDR1 SGHRS and CDR2 YFSETQ. V was clipped by 2 bases and J by 9 bases, with 11 bases between them. CDR3 sequence reads: CASSFRGSQAFF. The CDR3 DNA reads TGCGCCAGCAGCTTTCGAGGTTCTCAAGCTTTCTTT. The full variable domain, completed using reference TRBV5-1 and TRBJ1-1, is KAGVTQTPRYLIKTRGQQVTLSCSPISGHRSVSWYQQTPGQGLQFLFEYFSETQRNKGNFPGRFSGRQFSNSRSEMNVSTLELGDSALYLCASSFRGSQAFFGQGTRLTVV.